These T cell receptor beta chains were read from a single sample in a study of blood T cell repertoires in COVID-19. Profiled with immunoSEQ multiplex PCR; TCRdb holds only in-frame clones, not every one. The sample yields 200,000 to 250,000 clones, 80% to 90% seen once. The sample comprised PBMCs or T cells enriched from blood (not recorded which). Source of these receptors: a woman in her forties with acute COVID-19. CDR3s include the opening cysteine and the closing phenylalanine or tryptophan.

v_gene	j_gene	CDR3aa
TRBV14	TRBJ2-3	CASSQAGGGEDTQYF
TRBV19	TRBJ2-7	CASSIGGLVDDEQYF
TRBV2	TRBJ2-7	CASRRQGSSYEQYF
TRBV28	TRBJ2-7	CASSSGERSRGEQYF
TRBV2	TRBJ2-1	CASSVARELYNEQFF
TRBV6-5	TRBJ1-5	CASSYSKNSEQPQHF
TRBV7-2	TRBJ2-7	CASSPRFLSYEQYF
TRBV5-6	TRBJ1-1	CASSLVMNTEAFF
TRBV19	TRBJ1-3	CASIEKGQLNGNTIYF
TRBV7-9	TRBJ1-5	CASSRGQGAGYGQPQHF
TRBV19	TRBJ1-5	CASSIRSGQGQPQHF
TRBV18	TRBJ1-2	CASSTGTLRDGYTF
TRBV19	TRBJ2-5	CASTASGWEQETQYF
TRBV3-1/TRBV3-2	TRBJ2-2	CASSPGALLAGTGELFF
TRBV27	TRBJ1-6	CASSRSGAHNSPLHF
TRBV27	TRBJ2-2	CASSWGLNTGELFF
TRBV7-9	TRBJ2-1	CASSLETRKDEQFF
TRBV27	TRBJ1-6	CASRSTTNSPLHF
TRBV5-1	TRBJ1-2	CASSLADRTFYGYTF
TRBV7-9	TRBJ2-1	CASSLTASYNEQFF